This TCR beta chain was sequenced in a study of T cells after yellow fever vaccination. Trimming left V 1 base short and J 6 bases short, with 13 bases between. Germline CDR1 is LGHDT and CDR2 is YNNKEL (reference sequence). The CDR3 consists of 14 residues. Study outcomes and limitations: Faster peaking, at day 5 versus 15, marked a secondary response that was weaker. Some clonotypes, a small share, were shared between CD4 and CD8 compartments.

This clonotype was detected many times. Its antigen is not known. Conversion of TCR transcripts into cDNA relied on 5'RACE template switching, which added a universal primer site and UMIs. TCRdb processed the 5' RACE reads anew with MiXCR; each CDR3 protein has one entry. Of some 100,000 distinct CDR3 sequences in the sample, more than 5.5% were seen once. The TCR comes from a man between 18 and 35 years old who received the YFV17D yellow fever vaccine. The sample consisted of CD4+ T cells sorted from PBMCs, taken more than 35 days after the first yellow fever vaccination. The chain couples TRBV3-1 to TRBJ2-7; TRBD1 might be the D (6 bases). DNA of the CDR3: TGTGCCAGCAGCCAAGTTACAGGGAATGGCGAGCAGTACTTC. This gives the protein CASSQVTGNGEQYF.